The 28 T cell receptor beta chains in this list originate from one sample, sequenced in a study of molecular identifiers for immune sequencing clone quantification. TCRdb re-analysed the PCR reads in MiXCR, keeping a single row per CDR3 protein. Among approximately 320,000 distinct CDR3 sequences listed, roughly a quarter were seen once. Input material: naive CD8+ T cells from blood, with Jurkat cell RNA spiked in. Described subset: FACS-sorted CD8+CD4-CCR7+CD45RA+ naive T cells. Source of these receptors: a human donor in good health. Some libraries in this study had Jurkat cell RNA spiked in.

The V and J genes are TRBV27 and TRBJ2-6; D not certain. The germline V gene has CDR1 MNHEY and CDR2 SMNVEV (reference sequence). V was cut by 5 bases and J by 3 bases, with 8 bases left in between. CDR3 length equals 14 residues. The CDR3 DNA reads as TGTGCCAGCAGTCTCGTTATTGGGGCCAACGTCCTGACTTTC. Protein: CASSLVIGANVLTF.

As for this clonotype: The CDR3 carries no conserved terminal phenylalanine or tryptophan, so it likely arises from a read error. The gene calls are TRBV7-9 and TRBJ1-1, with D tentatively TRBD1 (5 bases). The CDR3 totals 17 residues. Germline V lookup: CDR1 SEHNR, CDR2 FQNEAQ (reference sequence). V lost 4 bases, J lost 0 bases, and 18 bases lay in between. The CDR3 region has the DNA TGTGCCAGCAGCTCGCCCCAGAACAGGTTCATGAACACTGAAGCTTTCCCT. Translating it yields CASSSPQNRFMNTEAFP.

This clonotype came up many times. The chain uses TRBV9 and TRBJ1-4; weak D call: TRBD1 (5 bases). V lost 1 base to trimming and J lost 7 bases, with 11 bases between them. The CDR3 contains 14 residues. Germline values: CDR1 SGDLS, CDR2 YYNGEE. In nucleotides, the CDR3 is TGTGCCAGCAGCGTATCAGGGTTGGGTGAAAAACTGTTTTTT. Amino acids: CASSVSGLGEKLFF.

Concerning this clonotype itself: A clone one base away is much larger, so this may be a read error. The genes are TRBV14 and TRBJ2-5; TRBD2 might be the D (5 bases). The CDR3 runs to 15 residues. Trimming stripped 1 base from V and 5 bases from J, with 14 bases between. The germline V gene has CDR1 SGHDN and CDR2 FVKESK. The CDR3, as DNA: TGTGCCAGCAGCCAAGCCGGGATCACTTCGGAGACCCAGTACTTC. Amino acids: CASSQAGITSETQYF.

This clonotype was seen just once. The chain employs TRBV27 and TRBJ2-1; D ambiguous. V dropped 6 bases and J dropped 2 bases, with 14 bases sitting between them. CDR3 length: 15 amino acids. Germline CDR1 MNHEY, CDR2 SMNVEV (reference sequence). The CDR3 loop is CASSPTMLPYNEQFF. In nucleotides, the CDR3 is TGTGCCAGCAGCCCGACGATGTTGCCCTACAATGAGCAGTTCTTC.

In its sample, this clonotype was seen many times. The chain couples TRBV5-1 to TRBJ1-1; 8 bases are shared with TRBD1. After removal of 3 bases from V and 1 base from J, the junction contained 5 bases not matched to a gene. CDR1 SGHRS and CDR2 YFSETQ come from the germline V gene. The CDR3 runs to 15 residues. DNA for the CDR3: TGCGCCAGCAGCTATCGGACAGGGACGAACACTGAAGCTTTCTTT. It yields the protein CASSYRTGTNTEAFF.

The chain has TRBV11-2 and TRBJ2-5; no definite D call. Germline assignment: CDR1 SGHAT and CDR2 FQNNGV. The ends were cut back, 0 bases at V and 3 bases at J, with 2 bases in the middle. The CDR3 covers 12 residues. In DNA, the CDR3 is TGTGCCAGCAGCTTAGACGAAGAGACCCAGTACTTC. Translated, it gives CASSLDEETQYF.

The chain recombines TRBV12-3 or TRBV12-4 with TRBJ2-5; D is perhaps TRBD2 (5 bases). This CDR3 has 12 amino acids. V was shortened by 11 bases and J by 5 bases, with 15 bases between the two germline ends. The CDR3 sequence is CAGSSSRETQYF. CDR3 sequence (DNA): TGTGCCGGCTCGTCTAGCCGTGAGACCCAGTACTTC.

Ten or more counts support this clonotype. The chain recombines TRBV7-9 with TRBJ2-1; weak D call: TRBD2 (6 bases). The germline V and J ends were trimmed by 4 bases and 9 bases, with 25 bases remaining between them. The germline gives CDR1 SEHNR, CDR2 FQNEAQ (reference sequence). This CDR3 comprises 17 residues. Written as DNA, the CDR3 is TGTGCCAGCAGCTCCCCGAGGGGCGAGCGGGCCTCGGGTGAGCAGTTCTTC. It codes for CASSSPRGERASGEQFF.

A few counts support this clonotype. This chain connects TRBV7-9 to TRBJ2-1; D not resolved. The germline V and J ends were trimmed by 0 bases and 1 base, with 7 bases remaining between them. Per the germline V gene, CDR1 is SEHNR and CDR2 is FQNEAQ (reference sequence). This CDR3 spans 15 amino acids. CDR3 in amino acids: CASSLAVGSYNEQFF. The DNA of the CDR3 is TGTGCCAGCAGCTTAGCAGTCGGGTCCTACAATGAGCAGTTCTTC.

V usage is TRBV5-1 and J usage is TRBJ1-1, with D hard to call. The CDR3 contains 14 residues. Deletions cut 0 bases from V and 4 bases from J, with 10 bases between. Germline V gene sequence: CDR1 SGHRS, CDR2 YFSETQ. For the CDR3, the DNA is TGCGCCAGCAGCTTGGAGATGGGTTTCACTGAAGCTTTCTTT. It specifies CASSLEMGFTEAFF.

This clonotype showed up many times. The gene calls are TRBV5-1 and TRBJ2-7; 7 bases map to TRBD1. The V and J ends lost 0 bases and 2 bases, in that order; junction bases with no gene match: 2. This CDR3 region has 14 residues. Germline V lookup: CDR1 SGHRS, CDR2 YFSETQ. The CDR3 region has the DNA TGCGCCAGCAGCTTGGGGGACAGTCCCTACGAGCAGTACTTC. Protein: CASSLGDSPYEQYF.

As to this clonotype: This may stem from a read error, because a much larger clone lies one nucleotide away. V gene TRBV4-3 combines with J gene TRBJ2-1; weak D call: TRBD1 (6 bases). Germline loops: CDR1 LGHNA, CDR2 YSLEER. This CDR3 has 15 amino acids. CDR3 coding DNA: TGCGCCAGCAGCCAAGCCAGGGGCCGCTACAGTGAGCAGTTCTTC. It is translated as CASSQARGRYSEQFF.

This clonotype was counted at least ten times. V and J are TRBV27 and TRBJ2-7; D might be TRBD1 or TRBD2, each matching 5 bases. CDR1 MNHEY and CDR2 SMNVEV come from the germline V gene (reference sequence). This CDR3 spans 14 amino acids. V lost 0 bases and J 2 bases, leaving 8 bases between the germline ends. The CDR3 sequence: CASSLSVGPYEQYF. CDR3 bases: TGTGCCAGCAGTTTATCTGTGGGACCCTACGAGCAGTACTTC.

This clonotype was recorded at least ten times. The chain joins TRBV11-2 to TRBJ2-5; weak D call: TRBD1 (5 bases). Trimming removed 0 bases at V and 1 base at J, with 6 bases between. The CDR3 runs 14 residues. Germline loops: CDR1 SGHAT, CDR2 FQNNGV. Here the CDR3 reads CASSLEDTQETQYF. The CDR3 bases are TGTGCCAGCAGCTTAGAGGACACCCAAGAGACCCAGTACTTC.

This clonotype has a count of ten or more. The V gene is TRBV12-3 or TRBV12-4, the J gene TRBJ1-4, with D maybe TRBD1 (5 bases). This CDR3 spans 14 amino acids. Trimming stripped 0 bases from V and 3 bases from J, with 5 bases between. The CDR3 nucleotides read TGTGCCAGCAGTTTAGCGGGGCCTAATGAAAAACTGTTTTTT. Translation: CASSLAGPNEKLFF.

With regard to this clonotype: One end of the junction varies from germline; a read error may be responsible. In DNA form, the CDR3 reads TGTGCCAGCAGCCAAGAAGGGCACTCCACCTACGAGCAGTGCTTC. Its translation is CASSQEGHSTYEQCF. The rearrangement uses TRBV4-2 and TRBJ2-7; D remains ambiguous. This CDR3 is built from 15 residues. The germline CDR1 and CDR2 sequences are LGHNA and YNFKEQ.

This clonotype was seen only a few times. The chain couples TRBV13 to TRBJ2-3; TRBD2 matches 7 bases. CDR1 PRHDT and CDR2 FYEKMQ come from the germline V gene (reference sequence). Germline trimming cut 1 base from V and 1 base from J; bases unmatched to any gene: 8. The CDR3 contains 17 residues. The CDR3 reads CASSLVIAGRGTDTQYF. CDR3 DNA sequence: TGTGCCAGCAGCTTAGTAATAGCGGGTCGGGGCACAGATACGCAGTATTTT. Full variable domain (outside the CDR3, taken from reference TRBV13 and TRBJ2-3): AAGVIQSPRHLIKEKRETATLKCYPIPRHDTVYWYQQGPGQDPQFLISFYEKMQSDKGSIPDRFSAQQFSDYHSELNMSSLELGDSALYFCASSLVIAGRGTDTQYFGPGTRLTVL.

This clonotype showed up just a few times. V and J are TRBV12-3 or TRBV12-4 and TRBJ2-3; TRBD1 is a possible D gene (6 bases). V lost 6 bases and J lost 3, with 16 bases in between. This CDR3 spans 15 amino acids. The CDR3 loop is CASSEDSPLTDTQYF. As DNA, the CDR3 is TGTGCCAGCAGCGAGGACAGCCCCTTGACAGATACGCAGTATTTT.

This clonotype was counted ten times or more. The V call is TRBV20-1, the J call TRBJ1-1, with D tentatively TRBD1 (5 bases). V lost 6 bases and J 4 bases, leaving 15 bases between the germline ends. Germline CDR1 is DFQATT and CDR2 is SNEGSKA (reference sequence). The CDR3 is made up of 13 amino acids. CDR3 sequence reads: CSAPAGTGTEAFF. CDR3 DNA: TGCAGTGCCCCCGCGGGGACGGGCACTGAAGCTTTCTTT.

This clonotype has only a few counts. The chain links TRBV6-2 or TRBV6-3 to TRBJ2-5; 9 positions agree with TRBD1. Germline loops: CDR1 MNHEY, CDR2 SVGEGT. The CDR3 is made up of 16 amino acids. Trimming took 4 bases from V and 5 from J; bases not matched to a gene: 11. The CDR3 loop is CASSSTIQGAGETQYF. CDR3 DNA sequence: TGTGCCAGCAGTTCCACGATACAGGGGGCGGGGGAGACCCAGTACTTC.

There are many counts of this clonotype. The gene calls are TRBV7-2 and TRBJ2-7; maybe TRBD2 (5 bases). Trimming pared 4 bases from V and 1 base from J, leaving 14 bases between. CDR3 length equals 15 residues. Germline V lookup: CDR1 SGHTA, CDR2 FQGNSA. The CDR3 nucleotides read TGTGCCAGCAGCTCGGACCCGGGAAGTTCCTACGAGCAGTACTTC. Amino acid sequence: CASSSDPGSSYEQYF. The full variable domain, with the rest looked up from reference TRBV7-2 and TRBJ2-7, is GAGVSQSPSNKVTEKGKDVELRCDPISGHTALYWYRQSLGQGLEFLIYFQGNSAPDKSGLPSDRFSAERTGGSVSTLTIQRTQQEDSAVYLCASSSDPGSSYEQYFGPGTRLTVT.

The V call is TRBV27, the J call TRBJ2-7, with D perhaps assigned TRBD1 or TRBD2 (5 bases each). This CDR3 comprises 14 residues. Trimming took off 6 bases at V and 2 bases at J, with 14 bases between the two ends. The V gene's germline CDR1 is MNHEY and CDR2 SMNVEV (reference sequence). This CDR3 reads CASRNRDRAYEQYF. The CDR3 DNA follows: TGTGCCAGCAGGAATAGGGACCGAGCCTACGAGCAGTACTTC.

This clonotype was counted many times. V gene TRBV5-6 combines with J gene TRBJ2-3, with 10 nucleotides matching TRBD2. The CDR3 has 18 amino acids. Germline-derived CDR1 and CDR2 are SGHDT and YYEEEE. V was pared by 2 bases and J by 0 bases, with 9 bases of the junction left unmatched. CDR3 sequence reads: CASSFGLAGVYSTDTQYF. CDR3 DNA sequence: TGTGCCAGCAGCTTTGGGCTAGCGGGGGTCTATAGCACAGATACGCAGTATTTT. The variable domain in full, completed from reference TRBV5-6 and TRBJ2-3, reads DAGVTQSPTHLIKTRGQQVTLRCSPKSGHDTVSWYQQALGQGPQFIFQYYEEEERQRGNFPDRFSGHQFPNYSSELNVNALLLGDSALYLCASSFGLAGVYSTDTQYFGPGTRLTVL.

This sequence joins TRBV30 and TRBJ1-5; 8 bases agree with TRBD1. V shed 0 bases, J shed 2 bases, and the junction held 6 bases outside the gene matches. The CDR3 is 16 residues long. Germline values: CDR1 GTSNPN, CDR2 SVGIG (reference sequence). The CDR3 spells CAWSVQMGQGNQPQHF. CDR3 DNA: TGTGCCTGGAGTGTACAGATGGGACAGGGCAATCAGCCCCAGCATTTT.

The rearrangement links TRBV7-8 to TRBJ2-7; no firm D call. Germline CDR1 and CDR2: SGHVS and FQNEAQ. V was pared by 0 bases and J by 2 bases, with 8 bases between. The CDR3 sequence is 14 residues long. The CDR3 is CASSLAADTYEQYF. CDR3 coding DNA: TGTGCCAGCAGCTTAGCCGCAGATACCTACGAGCAGTACTTC.

This clonotype was recorded many times. The gene calls are TRBV7-2 and TRBJ1-1; no clear D. The germline V gene has CDR1 SGHTA and CDR2 FQGNSA. Trimming took 5 bases from V and 6 from J, leaving 10 bases between them. The CDR3 totals 12 residues. CDR3 in DNA: TGTGCCAGCAGCGCCGGACTGCCTGAAGCTTTCTTT. Amino acids: CASSAGLPEAFF.

This chain joins TRBV7-9 and TRBJ1-1; no reliable D call. CDR1 and CDR2 from the germline V gene are SEHNR and FQNEAQ (reference sequence). The CDR3 has 13 amino acids. The V end lost 1 base, the J end lost 6 bases, and 9 bases lay between the germline ends. This CDR3 is CASSLEANAEAFF. DNA of the CDR3: TGTGCCAGCAGCTTAGAGGCCAACGCTGAAGCTTTCTTT.